Listed below are T cell receptor beta chains from one sample, sequenced in a study of OX40 agonist ivuxolimab in advanced cancers. The data were produced by immunoSEQ multiplex PCR, yet TCRdb's version contains in-frame clones alone and is incomplete. The top ten clones hold under 0.5% of a sample with approximately 44,000 clones, around 87% of them seen once. The material sequenced was CD4+ or CD8+ T cells sorted from blood, taken in a trial of the OX40 agonist ivuxolimab. These receptors were collected from an adult with an advanced solid tumor such as melanoma, head and neck, liver or kidney cancer. CDR3s include the opening cysteine and the closing phenylalanine or tryptophan.

TRBV7-2,TRBJ2-2,14,CASSLGGVAGELFF
TRBV9,TRBJ2-7,15,CASSVAPDRAHEQYF
TRBV5-4,TRBJ2-3,14,CASSLDTHTDTQYF
TRBV2,TRBJ2-1,14,CASSTAGNYNEQFF
TRBV7-9,TRBJ1-2,16,CASSPAGEGHGYGYTF
TRBV9,TRBJ1-4,14,CASSAGTGSEKLFF
TRBV30,TRBJ2-5,14,CAWSGIRGRETQYF
TRBV19,TRBJ1-6,15,CASSPTSTPNSPLHF
TRBV28,TRBJ2-1,14,CASSWAGAYNEQFF
TRBV4-3,TRBJ1-5,17,CASSQDRGIGSYQPQHF
TRBV19,TRBJ1-2,14,CASSIGTGRHGYTF
TRBV5-1,TRBJ2-1,14,CASRPNRGSNEQFF
TRBV28,TRBJ1-6,12,CASRGGGSPLHF
TRBV5-4,TRBJ2-7,15,CASSKAGTGGSEQYF
TRBV4-2,TRBJ2-1,16,CASSRSGSFSYNEQFF